This T cell receptor beta chain stems from a study of blood T cell repertoires in COVID-19. About the research overall: Samples came from the United States, Italy and Spain, spanning acute and convalescent COVID-19. Sample material is recorded as cDNA or gDNA derived from T cells, B-cell-depleted T cells, or PBMCs.

CDR1 SGHAT and CDR2 FQDESV come from the germline V gene (reference sequence). This CDR3 has 13 residues. V was clipped by 1 base and J by 5 bases, with 6 bases between them. Methods used by the authors: By means of reference gene primer amplification, nucleated cell counts were estimated. Produced via immunoSEQ multiplex PCR; TCRdb's table is partial and in-frame only. V and J calls and clone size follow that table, whereas D and trimming were derived from the DNA. In the table there are 200,000 to 250,000 clones, about 88% of which are singletons. This TCR derives from a middle-aged man with acute or convalescent COVID-19. Sample: peripheral blood. This chain joins TRBV11-1 and TRBJ2-4, with D possibly matching TRBD1 (6 bases). CDR3 loop: CASSLGTENIQYF. CDR3 nucleotide sequence: TGTGCCAGCAGCTTAGGGACAGAAAACATTCAGTACTTC.